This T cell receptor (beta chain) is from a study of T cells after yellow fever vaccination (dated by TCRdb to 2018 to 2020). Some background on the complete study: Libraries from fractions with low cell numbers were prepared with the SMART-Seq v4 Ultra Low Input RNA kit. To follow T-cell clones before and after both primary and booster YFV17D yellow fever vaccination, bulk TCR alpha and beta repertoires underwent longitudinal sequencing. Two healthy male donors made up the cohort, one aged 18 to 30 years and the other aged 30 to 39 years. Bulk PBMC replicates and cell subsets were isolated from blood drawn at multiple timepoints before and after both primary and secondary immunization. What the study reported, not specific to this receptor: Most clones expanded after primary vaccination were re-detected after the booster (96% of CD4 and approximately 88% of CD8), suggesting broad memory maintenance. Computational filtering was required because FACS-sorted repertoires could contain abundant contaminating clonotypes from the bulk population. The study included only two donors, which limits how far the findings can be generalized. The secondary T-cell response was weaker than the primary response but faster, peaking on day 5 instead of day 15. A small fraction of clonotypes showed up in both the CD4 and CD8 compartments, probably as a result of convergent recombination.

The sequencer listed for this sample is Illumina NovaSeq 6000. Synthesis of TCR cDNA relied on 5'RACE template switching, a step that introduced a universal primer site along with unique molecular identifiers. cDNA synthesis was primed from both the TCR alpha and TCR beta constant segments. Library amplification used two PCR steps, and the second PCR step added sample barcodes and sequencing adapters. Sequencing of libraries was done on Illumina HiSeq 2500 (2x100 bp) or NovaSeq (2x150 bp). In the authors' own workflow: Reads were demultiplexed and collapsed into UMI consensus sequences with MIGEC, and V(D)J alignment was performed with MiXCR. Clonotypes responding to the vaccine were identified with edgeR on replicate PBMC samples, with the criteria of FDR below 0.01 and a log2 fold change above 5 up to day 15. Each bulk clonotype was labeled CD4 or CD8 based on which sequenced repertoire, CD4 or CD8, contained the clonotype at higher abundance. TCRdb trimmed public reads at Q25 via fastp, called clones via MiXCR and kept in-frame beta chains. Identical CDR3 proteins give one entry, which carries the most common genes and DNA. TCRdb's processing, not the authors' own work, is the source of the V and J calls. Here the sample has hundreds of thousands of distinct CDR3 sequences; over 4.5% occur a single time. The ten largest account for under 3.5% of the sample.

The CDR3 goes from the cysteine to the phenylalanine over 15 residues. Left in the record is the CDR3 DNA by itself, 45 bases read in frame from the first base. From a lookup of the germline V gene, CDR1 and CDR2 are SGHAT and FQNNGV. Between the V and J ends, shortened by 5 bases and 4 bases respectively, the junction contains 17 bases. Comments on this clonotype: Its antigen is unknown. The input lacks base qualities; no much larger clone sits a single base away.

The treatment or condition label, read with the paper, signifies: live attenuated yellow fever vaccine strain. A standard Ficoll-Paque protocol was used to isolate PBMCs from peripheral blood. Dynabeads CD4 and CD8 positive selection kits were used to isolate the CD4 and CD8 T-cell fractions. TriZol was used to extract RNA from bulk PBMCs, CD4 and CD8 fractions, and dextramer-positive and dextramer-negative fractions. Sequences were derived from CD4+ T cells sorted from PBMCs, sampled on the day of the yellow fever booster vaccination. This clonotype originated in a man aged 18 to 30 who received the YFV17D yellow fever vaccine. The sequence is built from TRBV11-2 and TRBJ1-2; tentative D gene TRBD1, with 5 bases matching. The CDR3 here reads CASSPKPTAVYGYTF. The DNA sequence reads TGTGCCAGCAGCCCAAAGCCGACAGCCGTCTATGGCTACACCTTC. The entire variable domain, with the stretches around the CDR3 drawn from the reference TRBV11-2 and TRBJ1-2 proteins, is EAGVAQSPRYKIIEKRQSVAFWCNPISGHATLYWYQQILGQGPKLLIQFQNNGVVDDSQLPKDRFSAERLKGVDSTLKIQPAKLEDSAVYLCASSPKPTAVYGYTFGSGTRLTVV.